A selection of T cell receptor beta chains follows, all from one sample in a study of blood T cell repertoires in COVID-19. Only in-frame clones appear in the TCRdb table, and some are missing; sequencing was by immunoSEQ multiplex PCR. The sample includes 170,000 or so clones, 84% of them seen just once. Sequenced input: peripheral blood. The receptors were gathered from a man aged 18 to 35 with active or convalescent COVID-19. Each CDR3 is given with its conserved first and last residue. Fields, in order: clone size, D gene, V gene, CDR3 length, J gene, CDR3 protein, CDR3 DNA. The D gene is left open where the match is weak. Clone size is shown for a subset of rows, as once, few, many or a class of expanded clone.

-	-	TRBV5-3	15	TRBJ1-6	CARSARQDYNSPLHF	TGTGCCAGAAGCGCGAGACAGGACTATAATTCACCCCTCCACTTT
-	TRBD1	TRBV5-1	17	TRBJ1-6	CASSGDRAVAYNSPLHF	TGCGCCAGCAGCGGTGACAGGGCGGTAGCCTATAATTCACCCCTCCACTTT
-	TRBD2	TRBV10-2	15	TRBJ2-3	CASRTSGSFTDTQYF	TGCGCCAGCAGGACTAGCGGGAGTTTCACAGATACGCAGTATTTT
-	TRBD2	TRBV15	16	TRBJ2-7	CATSRDGLAGAYEQYF	TGTGCCACCAGCAGAGATGGACTAGCGGGAGCCTACGAGCAGTACTTC
few	TRBD1	TRBV7-9	14	TRBJ2-5	CASSLGQQQETQYF	TGTGCCAGCAGCTTGGGACAGCAGCAAGAGACCCAGTACTTC
-	TRBD2	TRBV4-1	18	TRBJ2-3	CASSPMLAGGRSTDTQYF	TGCGCCAGCAGCCCCATGCTAGCGGGGGGGAGGTCGACAGATACGCAGTATTTT
once	-	TRBV25-1	14	TRBJ2-2	CASSDQTNTGELFF	TGTGCCAGCAGTGACCAGACGAACACCGGGGAGCTGTTTTTT
few	TRBD1	TRBV9	18	TRBJ1-4	CASSVAGRDSATNEKLFF	TGTGCCAGCAGCGTTGCAGGCCGGGACAGTGCAACTAATGAAAAACTGTTTTTT
-	TRBD2	TRBV5-1	16	TRBJ2-5	CASSLLAGANQETQYF	TGCGCCAGCAGCCTGTTAGCGGGGGCAAATCAAGAGACCCAGTACTTC
-	-	TRBV6-6	12	TRBJ1-1	CASSKEGTEAFF	TGTGCCAGCAGTAAGGAGGGTACTGAAGCTTTCTTT
-	TRBD1	TRBV5-1	14	TRBJ1-4	CASTAEGGSEKLFF	TGCGCCAGCACCGCCGAAGGGGGCTCTGAAAAACTGTTTTTT
-	TRBD1	TRBV19	14	TRBJ1-5	CASARTGGVGPQHF	TGTGCCAGTGCTCGGACAGGGGGCGTCGGGCCCCAGCATTTT
-	-	TRBV21-1	21	TRBJ2-2	CASSKTLGHRVWGPNTGELFF	TGTGCCAGCAGCAAAACTTTGGGACACAGGGTTTGGGGTCCGAACACCGGGGAGCTGTTTTTT
once	-	TRBV2	14	TRBJ1-2	CASSDKRTSSGYTF	TGTGCCAGCAGTGATAAGCGGACGAGTAGTGGCTACACCTTC
few	TRBD2	TRBV7-9	13	TRBJ2-7	CASSYGGSGEQYF	TGTGCCAGCAGCTACGGGGGGTCCGGCGAGCAGTACTTC
-	-	TRBV11-2	18	TRBJ1-1	CASSFSFPEGGFITEAFF	TGTGCCAGCAGCTTTTCTTTCCCAGAGGGGGGGTTCATCACTGAAGCTTTCTTT
-	TRBD1	TRBV7-2	16	TRBJ1-6	CASSSRTGQATSPLHF	TGTGCCAGCAGCTCCCGGACAGGGCAAGCAACTTCACCCCTCCACTTT
-	TRBD1	TRBV5-1	17	TRBJ1-6	CASSKATTGTELTPLHF	TGCGCCAGCAGCAAAGCTACAACCGGGACAGAGCTCACACCCCTCCACTTT
-	TRBD1	TRBV2	14	TRBJ2-5	CASSPSGGQETQYF	TGTGCCAGCAGTCCCTCAGGGGGCCAAGAGACCCAGTACTTC
-	-	TRBV12-5	15	TRBJ2-1	CASGLGQLGYREQFF	TGTGCTAGTGGTTTGGGACAGCTTGGCTACAGGGAGCAGTTCTTC
-	-	TRBV5-4	17	TRBJ1-2	CASSLNPWQGWSYGYTF	TGTGCCAGCAGCTTGAACCCATGGCAGGGTTGGTCTTATGGCTACACCTTC
-	TRBD2	TRBV28	11	TRBJ2-1	CASSFGLVWFF	TGTGCCAGCAGTTTCGGACTAGTTTGGTTCTTC
-	-	TRBV5-8	14	TRBJ2-3	CASSFGSRTDTQYF	TGTGCCAGCAGCTTTGGCTCTCGCACAGATACGCAGTATTTT
-	-	TRBV6-5	14	TRBJ1-1	CASTPRGRLTEAFF	TGTGCCAGCACCCCGCGAGGGAGATTGACTGAAGCTTTCTTT
-	TRBD1	TRBV11-2	16	TRBJ2-7	CASSLRGRTGAYEQYF	TGTGCCAGCAGCTTAAGGGGTAGGACAGGGGCCTACGAGCAGTACTTC
-	-	TRBV29-1	14	TRBJ2-2	CSGTGRVNTGELFF	TGCAGCGGCACCGGGAGAGTGAACACCGGGGAGCTGTTTTTT
-	TRBD1	TRBV28	18	TRBJ1-5	CASSFLSDRRDSNQPQHF	TGTGCCAGCAGTTTTCTCTCGGACAGGAGGGATAGCAATCAGCCCCAGCATTTT
-	TRBD2	TRBV7-3	16	TRBJ2-1	CASSLTVVAGTNEQFF	TGTGCCAGCAGCTTAACGGTGGTAGCGGGAACAAATGAGCAGTTCTTC
-	-	TRBV5-8	16	TRBJ2-5	CASSKLVLGLRETQYF	TGTGCCAGCAGCAAACTAGTACTCGGACTCCGGGAGACCCAGTACTTC
many	TRBD1	TRBV29-1	15	TRBJ1-5	CSVETGGPLYQPQHF	TGCAGCGTTGAGACAGGGGGCCCATTATATCAGCCCCAGCATTTT
-	-	TRBV6-6	14	TRBJ1-5	CASSYRDYDQPQHF	TGTGCCAGCAGTTACAGGGACTACGATCAGCCCCAGCATTTT
-	TRBD1	TRBV4-1	15	TRBJ1-4	CASSPAGQGNEKLFF	TGCGCCAGCAGCCCAGCGGGACAGGGTAATGAAAAACTGTTTTTT
-	TRBD1	TRBV4-2	16	TRBJ1-1	CASSPGTGGGGTEAFF	TGTGCCAGCAGCCCCGGGACAGGGGGAGGGGGCACTGAAGCTTTCTTT
-	TRBD1	TRBV13	15	TRBJ2-1	CASSLTGGSYNEQFF	TGTGCCAGCAGCTTAACAGGGGGCTCCTACAATGAGCAGTTCTTC
-	TRBD2	TRBV7-8	13	TRBJ2-5	CASSPGGHETQYF	TGTGCCAGCAGCCCGGGGGGGCACGAGACCCAGTACTTC
-	TRBD1	TRBV7-9	18	TRBJ2-7	CASSSTTPRDRSSYEQYF	TGTGCCAGCAGCTCAACGACACCCCGGGACAGGAGCTCCTACGAGCAGTACTTC
-	-	TRBV6-2/TRBV6-3	17	TRBJ2-1	CASSSIIPGDLYNEQFF	TGTGCCAGCAGTTCAATAATTCCGGGGGACCTCTACAATGAGCAGTTCTTC
-	-	TRBV27	16	TRBJ2-2	CASSLVAGRYTGELFF	TGTGCCAGCAGTTTAGTGGCGGGACGCTACACCGGGGAGCTGTTTTTT
-	TRBD1	TRBV28	13	TRBJ1-1	CASSFRDRAKAFF	TGTGCCAGCAGTTTTAGGGACAGGGCTAAAGCTTTCTTT
-	TRBD1	TRBV27	15	TRBJ2-3	CASSFLTGLLDTQYF	TGTGCCAGCAGTTTTCTGACAGGGCTCCTCGATACGCAGTATTTT
few	-	TRBV7-2	16	TRBJ2-3	CASSLNSGGATDTQYF	TGTGCCAGCAGCTTAAACTCCGGCGGGGCAACAGATACGCAGTATTTT
-	TRBD1	TRBV3-1/TRBV3-2	15	TRBJ1-2	CASSRTQGGVGGYTF	TGTGCCAGCAGCCGAACACAGGGGGGTGTCGGTGGCTACACCTTC